The next 29 T cell receptor beta chains were all read from a single sample in a study of glioma-infiltrating T cells after dendritic cell vaccination. The time point was: after dendritic cell vaccination, including at tumor progression/relapse. The repertoire was sequenced with immunoSEQ multiplex PCR; TCRdb's copy has only in-frame clones and lacks some. Here the sample spans more than 85,000 clones, about 90% being singletons. Material: blood, obtained after dendritic cell vaccination. The receptors derive from a human donor with glioblastoma.

This clone turned up a few times. The chain uses TRBV10-2 and TRBJ2-5; D is unresolved. Germline CDR1 is WSHSY and CDR2 is SAAADI. V shed 10 bases and J shed 1 base, with 10 bases lying between them. The CDR3 loop spans 12 amino acids. The CDR3, as DNA: TGCGCCAACCTCCCAGTCCAAGAGACCCAGTACTTC. Its protein product is CANLPVQETQYF.

The chain is built from TRBV19 and TRBJ2-7, with 7 bases matching TRBD2. The CDR3 is made up of 15 amino acids. With V trimmed by 9 bases and J by 6 bases, 17 bases remained unmatched. Germline loops: CDR1 LNHDA, CDR2 SQIVND (reference sequence). CDR3 in amino acids: CASKSGEVVGSEQYF. Written as DNA, the CDR3 is TGTGCCAGCAAGAGCGGGGAGGTCGTTGGGTCCGAGCAGTACTTC.

Regarding this clone: One junction end disagrees with the germline gene, perhaps due to a read error. The same CDR3 can be traced to other DNA sequences in this sample. The rearrangement uses TRBV27 and TRBJ1-6, with D tentatively TRBD1 (5 bases). In germline, CDR1 is MNHEY, CDR2 SMNVEV (reference sequence). This CDR3 contains 16 residues. CDR3: CASSLGPLSYNSPLHF. The CDR3 DNA reads TGTGCCAGCAGTTTGGGGCCGCTCTCCTATAATTCCCCCCTCCACTTT.

The chain couples TRBV18 to TRBJ2-5; possibly TRBD1 for D (6 bases). The CDR3 has 14 residues. V was pared by 3 bases and J by 1 base, with 9 bases between. Per the germline V gene, CDR1 is KGHSH and CDR2 is LQKENI. The CDR3 sequence is CASSPGRGQETQYF. In DNA form, the CDR3 reads TGTGCCAGCTCACCCGGCAGGGGCCAAGAGACCCAGTACTTC.

The chain recombines TRBV28 with TRBJ2-7, with 12 bases lining up with TRBD2. Germline V gene data show CDR1 as MDHEN and CDR2 as SYDVKM. The CDR3 contains 15 residues. Losses at the gene ends were 6 bases for V and 4 bases for J; bases not matched to a gene: 7. CDR3 bases: TGTGCCAGCAGCCGTAGACTAGCGGGAGAATACGAGCAGTACTTC. Its protein is CASSRRLAGEYEQYF.

CDR3 sequence (DNA): TGTGCCTGGAGTGTAAGCCGGGGTCAGCCCCAGCATTTT. Its protein is CAWSVSRGQPQHF. This rearrangement joins TRBV30 to TRBJ1-5; D not certain. Trimming left V 0 bases short and J 6 bases short, with 9 bases between. Germline V gene data show CDR1 as GTSNPN and CDR2 as SVGIG (reference sequence). The CDR3 extends over 13 amino acids.

The gene calls are TRBV21-1 and TRBJ1-1; TRBD1 is the table's D call, not checked against the DNA. TRBV21-1 is labeled a pseudogene. CDR3 length: 17 residues. This chain's CDR3 is CASSKDTGFCVNTEAFF. In DNA, the CDR3 is TGTGCCAGCAGCAAAGATACAGGGTTTTGCGTGAACACTGAAGCTTTCTTT.

This clone was picked up one time. This chain joins TRBV19 and TRBJ2-5; the D gene is possibly TRBD1 (5 bases). From germline, CDR1 is LNHDA and CDR2 SQIVND (reference sequence). The CDR3 runs to 13 residues. Trimming removed 4 bases from V and 3 bases from J, with 9 bases in between. CDR3 nucleotides: TGTGCCAGTAGTAAGTGGGGCGAAGAGACCCAGTACTTC. It specifies CASSKWGEETQYF.

The rearrangement uses TRBV19 and TRBJ1-2; no firm D call. V lost 3 bases, J lost 7 bases, and 9 bases lay in between. CDR3 length: 12 residues. The V gene's germline CDR1 is LNHDA and CDR2 SQIVND (reference sequence). CDR3 bases: TGTGCCAGTAGTATGAGCCCGGGTGGCTACACCTTC. This encodes CASSMSPGGYTF.

J is TRBJ2-7 and V is TRBV10-1, with TRBD2 identical over 7 bases. The germline V gene has CDR1 WNHNN and CDR2 SYGVQD (reference sequence). CDR3 size: 15 residues. The ends lost 3 bases at V and 0 bases at J; junction bases unmatched: 5. The CDR3 region is CASSETGGSSYEQYF. CDR3 in DNA: TGCGCCAGCAGTGAAACTGGCGGGAGCTCCTACGAGCAGTACTTC.

V usage is TRBV5-6 and J usage is TRBJ2-7; 8 bases agree with TRBD1. Trimming cost V 0 bases and J 4 bases; bases outside gene matches: 3. The germline V gene has CDR1 SGHDT and CDR2 YYEEEE. The CDR3 is 14 residues long. The CDR3, as DNA: TGTGCCAGCAGCTTGGGGCAGGGGGCTTACGAGCAGTACTTC. This sequence encodes CASSLGQGAYEQYF.

The chain recombines TRBV7-2 with TRBJ2-7; D is unclear. Germline loops: CDR1 SGHTA, CDR2 FQGNSA. This CDR3 comprises 13 residues. Deletions cut 4 bases from V and 4 bases from J, with 11 bases between. For the CDR3, the DNA is TGTGCCAGCAGCTCCTCCAGGAATTACGAGCAGTACTTC. Amino acids: CASSSSRNYEQYF. Full variable domain (outside the CDR3, taken from reference TRBV7-2 and TRBJ2-7): GAGVSQSPSNKVTEKGKDVELRCDPISGHTALYWYRQSLGQGLEFLIYFQGNSAPDKSGLPSDRFSAERTGGSVSTLTIQRTQQEDSAVYLCASSSSRNYEQYFGPGTRLTVT.

The CDR3 here is CASSIRQNSEQYF. CDR3 DNA sequence: TGTGCCAGTAGTATAAGACAGAATTCCGAGCAGTACTTC. The V and J genes are TRBV19 and TRBJ2-5; D may be TRBD1 (5 bases). The J call may be wrong; the DNA end is better matched by TRBJ2-7. The germline CDR1 and CDR2 sequences are LNHDA and SQIVND (reference sequence). The CDR3 spans 13 residues.

The rearrangement uses TRBV5-1 and TRBJ2-2, with D possibly matching TRBD1 (8 bases). The germline V gene has CDR1 SGHRS and CDR2 YFSETQ. CDR3 size: 16 residues. The V gene lost 3 bases and the J gene lost 6 bases, with 18 bases spanning the gap. CDR3 loop: CASSSGQGGIAGELFF. DNA for the CDR3: TGCGCCAGCAGCTCCGGACAGGGAGGGATAGCCGGGGAGCTGTTTTTT.

The CDR3, as DNA: TGTGCCAGCAGTCGGACTAGCGGGGCTATCGAGCAGTTCTTC. Translation gives CASSRTSGAIEQFF. The chain is built from TRBV2 and TRBJ2-1, with 12 bases lining up with TRBD2. This CDR3 has 14 amino acids. Germline trimming cut 5 bases from V and 10 bases from J; bases unmatched to any gene: 6. Germline CDR1 is SNHLY and CDR2 is FYNNEI.

This chain uses TRBV6-1 with TRBJ2-5, with 7 bases fitting TRBD2. The germline V gene has CDR1 MNHNS and CDR2 SASEGT. The CDR3 is 15 residues long. The V segment lost 5 bases and the J segment 0 bases; nucleotides outside the gene matches: 6. The DNA of the CDR3 is TGTGCCAGCAGTCCCCCGGGGGGATACCAAGAGACCCAGTACTTC. Protein product: CASSPPGGYQETQYF.

The V call is TRBV6-1, the J call TRBJ2-1, with TRBD2 matching over 10 bases. Germline lookup yields CDR1 MNHNS and CDR2 SASEGT. Trimming took 6 bases from V and 2 from J; bases not matched to a gene: 4. There are 15 residues in the CDR3. In nucleotides, the CDR3 is TGTGCCAGCAGCACTAGCGGGACCACCTACAATGAGCAGTTCTTC. Translated, it gives CASSTSGTTYNEQFF.

The V gene is TRBV30, the J gene TRBJ2-2; 8 bases agree with TRBD1. V lost 5 bases and J lost 4; bases outside the gene matches: 18. Germline V gene data show CDR1 as GTSNPN and CDR2 as SVGIG (reference sequence). The CDR3 is 18 amino acids. The CDR3 coding sequence is TGTGCCTGGGGGCGGGGACAGGTCACTATGGGGGGCACCGGGGAGCTGTTTTTT. This sequence encodes CAWGRGQVTMGGTGELFF.

V is TRBV14 and J is TRBJ1-2; D is uncertain. V shed 1 base and J shed 4 bases, with 7 bases lying between them. Germline V CDR1 and CDR2: SGHDN, FVKESK. The length of the CDR3 is 13 residues. The CDR3 here is CASSQVAFYGYTF. The DNA of the CDR3 is TGTGCCAGCAGCCAAGTGGCCTTCTATGGCTACACCTTC.

The gene calls are TRBV15 and TRBJ1-5; TRBD1 matches 9 bases. The CDR3 has 18 amino acids. CDR1 and CDR2 from the germline V gene are LNHNV and YYDKDF (reference sequence). V was pared by 0 bases and J by 2 bases, with 8 bases of the junction left unmatched. CDR3 in DNA: TGTGCCACCAGCAGAGATCAGGGACAGGGTATCGGCAATCAGCCCCAGCATTTT. This encodes CATSRDQGQGIGNQPQHF.

This chain links TRBV6-1 with TRBJ2-5; 10 bases line up with TRBD2. This CDR3 comprises 14 residues. V was clipped by 5 bases and J by 2 bases; unmatched bases: 2. Germline CDR1 is MNHNS and CDR2 is SASEGT. The CDR3 region is CASSPTSGQETQYF. The DNA for the CDR3 is TGTGCCAGCAGTCCGACTAGCGGGCAAGAGACCCAGTACTTC.

V is TRBV11-3 and J is TRBJ2-2, with D tentatively TRBD2 (5 bases). Germline V gives CDR1 SGHNT, CDR2 YENEEA. The V end lost 4 bases, the J end lost 1 base, and 10 bases lay between the germline ends. The CDR3 consists of 15 residues. CDR3 DNA sequence: TGTGCCAGCAGCTGGGTGGAGGTGAACACCGGGGAGCTGTTTTTT. It specifies CASSWVEVNTGELFF.

J is TRBJ1-1 and V is TRBV6-5; D uncertain. Per germline, CDR1 MNHEY and CDR2 SVGAGI. V lost 2 bases and J 1 base, leaving 8 bases between the germline ends. The CDR3 totals 14 residues. CDR3 region: CASSYGAGNTEAFF. The CDR3 coding sequence is TGTGCCAGCAGTTACGGTGCAGGGAACACTGAAGCTTTCTTT.

Only one count was recorded for this clone. The chain couples TRBV10-3 to TRBJ1-3, with D uncertain. This CDR3 has 16 residues. The germline gives CDR1 ENHRY, CDR2 SYGVKD. V dropped 2 bases and J dropped 0 bases, with 11 bases sitting between them. For the CDR3, the DNA is TGTGCCATCAGTGAGAGAAAGACTAACTCTGGAAACACCATATATTTT. This codes for CAISERKTNSGNTIYF.

V and J are TRBV4-1 and TRBJ1-1; D is uncertain. CDR3 size: 14 residues. Per germline, CDR1 MGHRA and CDR2 YSYEKL. Trimming cost V 0 bases and J 8 bases, with 13 bases left between them. CDR3 sequence: CASSQERSRREAFF. For the CDR3, the DNA is TGCGCCAGCAGCCAAGAGCGGTCGAGGCGCGAAGCTTTCTTT.

The chain links TRBV15 to TRBJ2-7; 8 positions match TRBD2. CDR1 LNHNV and CDR2 YYDKDF come from the germline V gene (reference sequence). V was pared by 0 bases and J by 1 base, with 8 bases of the junction left unmatched. This CDR3 region has 17 residues. CDR3 sequence reads: CATSRDVLVAGSYEQYF. The CDR3 DNA follows: TGTGCCACCAGCAGAGACGTGCTGGTAGCGGGGTCCTACGAGCAGTACTTC.

This clone was recorded a few times. J is TRBJ2-1 and V is TRBV5-1; the match to TRBD1 covers 11 bases. Unmatched junction bases numbered 0, after V lost 3 bases and J lost 7 bases. Per germline, CDR1 SGHRS and CDR2 YFSETQ. The CDR3 covers 13 residues. CDR3 nucleotides: TGCGCCAGCAGCTGGGACAGGGGGAATGAGCAGTTCTTC. Protein: CASSWDRGNEQFF.

This chain connects TRBV19 to TRBJ2-7, with 8 positions matching TRBD1. Looked up from germline, CDR1 is LNHDA and CDR2 is SQIVND (reference sequence). J was trimmed by 2 bases and V by 7 bases; bases with no gene match: 4. CDR3 length: 13 residues. For the CDR3, the DNA is TGTGCCAGTATGGGGACAGGTACCTACGAGCAGTACTTC. Its protein product is CASMGTGTYEQYF.

The rearrangement joins TRBV7-9 to TRBJ1-1, with 8 bases fitting TRBD1. The CDR3 extends over 16 amino acids. Germline V CDR1 and CDR2: SEHNR, FQNEAQ (reference sequence). V gave up 1 base and J gave up 6 bases; unmatched junction bases: 10. CDR3 amino acids: CASSLGGTTGESEAFF. DNA for the CDR3: TGTGCCAGCAGCTTAGGGGGGACGACAGGGGAATCTGAAGCTTTCTTT.